These T cell receptor beta chains were read from a single sample in a study of blood T cell repertoires in COVID-19. The data were produced by immunoSEQ multiplex PCR, yet TCRdb's version contains in-frame clones alone and is incomplete. The sample holds some 110,000 clones; about nine tenths are singletons and the top ten take around 14%. The sequenced material came from peripheral blood. Receptors were obtained from a man aged 50 to 59 with acute or convalescent COVID-19. CDR3s include the opening cysteine and the closing phenylalanine or tryptophan. Fields, in order: D gene, J gene, V gene, clone size, CDR3 protein, CDR3 DNA. A D gene is named only where the DNA matches it firmly. Some rows have no size entry. The others give once, few or many, or a class for an expanded clone.

D: TRBD2
J: TRBJ2-7
V: TRBV5-4
size: once
CDR3: CASSPSGLAGNYEQYF
DNA: TGTGCCAGCAGCCCCTCCGGGCTAGCGGGAAACTACGAGCAGTACTTC

D: TRBD2
J: TRBJ2-3
V: TRBV9
size: .
CDR3: CASSAQLADLTDTQYF
DNA: TGTGCCAGCAGCGCGCAACTAGCGGACCTCACAGATACGCAGTATTTT

D: .
J: TRBJ2-3
V: TRBV4-1
size: .
CDR3: CASSQVSGEDTQYF
DNA: TGCGCCAGCAGCCAAGTATCCGGGGAAGATACGCAGTATTTT

D: .
J: TRBJ2-7
V: TRBV5-6
size: once
CDR3: CASSSGHPVYEQYF
DNA: TGTGCCAGCAGCTCGGGACACCCAGTCTACGAGCAGTACTTC

D: TRBD1
J: TRBJ1-2
V: TRBV2
size: .
CDR3: CASTPGQERNYGYTF
DNA: TGTGCCAGCACCCCGGGACAGGAGCGTAACTATGGCTACACCTTC

D: .
J: TRBJ2-7
V: TRBV28
size: .
CDR3: CASGRGREQYF
DNA: TGTGCCAGCGGACGAGGGAGAGAGCAGTACTTC

D: TRBD1
J: TRBJ1-1
V: TRBV28
size: .
CDR3: CASSRLTGMNTEAFF
DNA: TGTGCCAGCAGCCGCCTGACAGGGATGAACACTGAAGCTTTCTTT

D: TRBD2
J: TRBJ2-3
V: TRBV6-4
size: .
CDR3: CASSELAGGRATDTQYF
DNA: TGTGCCAGCAGTGAACTAGCGGGAGGGCGGGCCACAGATACGCAGTATTTT

D: TRBD1
J: TRBJ1-2
V: TRBV25-1
size: .
CDR3: CASSSRVTGAGYGYTF
DNA: TGTGCCAGCAGTTCCCGGGTGACAGGGGCCGGCTATGGCTACACCTTC

D: .
J: TRBJ2-2
V: TRBV27
size: few
CDR3: CASSPGDRYTGELFF
DNA: TGTGCCAGCAGTCCGGGGGACAGATACACCGGGGAGCTGTTTTTT

D: .
J: TRBJ1-1
V: TRBV19
size: .
CDR3: CASSSNLVNTEAFF
DNA: TGTGCCAGTAGTTCTAACCTCGTGAACACTGAAGCTTTCTTT

D: TRBD1
J: TRBJ1-2
V: TRBV6-5
size: .
CDR3: CASSNTGGAFYGYTF
DNA: TGTGCCAGCAGTAACACAGGGGGCGCTTTCTATGGCTACACCTTC

D: TRBD1
J: TRBJ2-6
V: TRBV4-2
size: .
CDR3: CASSPRQGVYSGANVLTF
DNA: TGTGCCAGCAGCCCGAGACAGGGTGTCTACTCTGGGGCCAACGTCCTGACTTTC

D: TRBD2
J: TRBJ2-1
V: TRBV10-2
size: few
CDR3: CASGNSGSEGEQFF
DNA: TGCGCCAGCGGAAATAGCGGGAGTGAGGGTGAGCAGTTCTTC

D: .
J: TRBJ1-4
V: TRBV2
size: .
CDR3: CASSDTTNEKLFF
DNA: TGTGCCAGCAGTGACACAACTAATGAAAAACTGTTTTTT

D: TRBD1
J: TRBJ1-1
V: TRBV10-1
size: .
CDR3: CASSAGTANTEAFF
DNA: TGCGCCAGCAGTGCCGGGACAGCGAACACTGAAGCTTTCTTT

D: .
J: TRBJ2-4
V: TRBV6-1
size: .
CDR3: CASSDTYRGLAKNIQYF
DNA: TGTGCCAGCAGTGATACCTACAGGGGACTGGCCAAAAACATTCAGTACTTC

D: .
J: TRBJ1-1
V: TRBV6-5
size: .
CDR3: CASSYQGHTEAFF
DNA: TGTGCCAGCAGTTACCAGGGGCACACTGAAGCTTTCTTT

D: TRBD1
J: TRBJ1-2
V: TRBV3-1/TRBV3-2
size: .
CDR3: CASSRQGASAYYGYTF
DNA: TGTGCCAGCAGCCGCCAGGGGGCTTCCGCCTACTATGGCTACACCTTC

D: TRBD1
J: TRBJ1-1
V: TRBV29-1
size: .
CDR3: CSANRGVNTEAFF
DNA: TGCAGCGCTAACAGGGGGGTGAACACTGAAGCTTTCTTT

D: TRBD1
J: TRBJ2-7
V: TRBV5-6
size: .
CDR3: CASSLVRDRFDEQYF
DNA: TGTGCCAGCAGCTTGGTTCGGGACAGATTTGACGAGCAGTACTTC

D: .
J: TRBJ2-7
V: TRBV5-5
size: .
CDR3: CASRTKEGAYEQYF
DNA: TGTGCCAGCAGAACTAAAGAGGGGGCCTACGAGCAGTACTTC

D: .
J: TRBJ2-3
V: TRBV7-2
size: .
CDR3: CASHAPGRDTQYF
DNA: TGTGCCAGCCATGCCCCGGGGAGAGATACGCAGTATTTT

D: TRBD1
J: TRBJ2-2
V: TRBV5-5
size: .
CDR3: CASSPPQGATGELFF
DNA: TGTGCCAGCAGTCCACCCCAGGGGGCAACCGGGGAGCTGTTTTTT

D: TRBD2
J: TRBJ2-3
V: TRBV24-1
size: .
CDR3: CATGLGPDTQYF
DNA: TGTGCCACCGGACTAGGGCCAGATACGCAGTATTTT

D: .
J: TRBJ2-2
V: TRBV5-4
size: .
CDR3: CASSLAGSRSTGELFF
DNA: TGTGCCAGCAGCTTGGCTGGCTCGCGGAGCACCGGGGAGCTGTTTTTT

D: TRBD2
J: TRBJ2-2
V: TRBV6-5
size: .
CDR3: CASSSTSGRAGELFF
DNA: TGTGCCAGCAGTTCGACTAGCGGGAGGGCCGGGGAGCTGTTTTTT